The sequence of this T cell receptor (beta chain) was determined in a study of beta chain features in type 1 diabetes. General study results and limits: A moderate, significant TCRB CDR3 shortening appeared in type 1 diabetes across four CD4+ subsets.

CD4+ cells of the naive, central memory, regulatory and stem cell-like memory types were sorted via CD45RO/CCR7/CD25/CD127/CD95/CD27. Every sorted population was more than 95% pure. The whole isolated RNA underwent reverse transcription, so sequencing captured expressed TCRB transcripts. TCRdb keeps only in-frame clones here, not all; method: immunoSEQ multiplex PCR. Of 300,000 to 350,000 clones listed, about 13% are singletons. Comment on this clone: As yet, its antigen is unknown.

V trimming: 2 bases; J trimming: 4 bases; junction bases outside the gene matches: 10. CDR1 and CDR2 from the germline V gene are GTSNPN and SVGIG (reference sequence). This CDR3 comprises 15 residues. The rearrangement links TRBV30 to TRBJ1-2; TRBD1 agrees at 7 bases. This receptor was taken from a woman between 18 and 29 years old with type 1 diabetes. The sequencing sample was made of naive CD4+ T cells from blood. This CDR3 reads CAWSSLTGTRYGYTF. The CDR3, as DNA: TGTGCCTGGAGTTCTCTGACAGGGACCCGCTATGGCTACACCTTC.